The rows below give T cell receptor beta chains drawn from one sample of a study of CD8+CD57+ T cells in acquired aplastic anemia. One entry per CDR3 protein, called by TCRdb with MiXCR from the reads. Among 160,000 or so distinct CDR3 sequences listed, more than 45% were seen once. The sample was sorted CD4+, CD8+, or CD8+CD57+ T cells (not recorded which) from PBMCs. These receptors all come from a human donor with aplastic anemia. Both conserved end residues are part of each CDR3. Each record gives: J gene, V gene, D gene, clone size, CDR3 DNA, CDR3 protein. A D gene is named only where the DNA matches it firmly. A row's size may be missing; if present it is once, few, many or a size class.

TRBJ2-1	TRBV29-1	-	-	TGCAGCGTACAGGGAGGCCGTCACAATGAGCAGTTCTTC	CSVQGGRHNEQFF
TRBJ1-5	TRBV20-1	-	-	TGCAGTGCCGAATCAGGGACCCCTAATCAGCCCCAGCATTTT	CSAESGTPNQPQHF
TRBJ1-1	TRBV18	-	-	TGTGCCAGCTCACCACCGGTGACGGGCAACACTGAAGCTTTCTTT	CASSPPVTGNTEAFF
TRBJ1-4	TRBV25-1	-	few	TGTGCCAGCAGTGAAACAGCGAATGAAAAACTGTTTTTT	CASSETANEKLFF
TRBJ1-6	TRBV5-1	TRBD1	-	TGTGCCAGCAGCTTCGGGAGGGACAGGGATAATTCACCCCTCCACTTT	CASSFGRDRDNSPLHF
TRBJ2-6	TRBV19	TRBD1	-	TGTGCCACATCTGGACAGGGGCCGTGCTCTGGGGCCAACGTCCTGACTTTC	CATSGQGPCSGANVLTF
TRBJ1-6	TRBV18	-	-	TGTGCCAGCTCTGTCAAACCTTATAATTCACCCCTCCACTTT	CASSVKPYNSPLHF
TRBJ1-2	TRBV10-3	TRBD1	few	TGTGCCATCAATAACCAGGGGGCAGGAGACTATGGCTACACCTTC	CAINNQGAGDYGYTF
TRBJ2-7	TRBV7-9	TRBD1	-	TGTGCCAGCAGCCGAAGGGGACAGGGTGGCGAGCAGTACTTC	CASSRRGQGGEQYF
TRBJ1-2	TRBV25-1	-	-	TGTGCCAGCAGTCAAGGAGGGCCCACTAACTATGGCCACACCTTC	CASSQGGPTNYGHTF
TRBJ1-2	TRBV19	-	many	TGTGCCAGTAGTATATTAGACCGCTATGGCTACACCTTC	CASSILDRYGYTF
TRBJ2-3	TRBV3-1	-	-	TGTGCCAGCAGCCCCTTGGGAGGGGGTACTAGCACAGATACGCAGTATTTT	CASSPLGGGTSTDTQYF
TRBJ2-6	TRBV9	-	many	TGTGCCAGCAGCGTAGGAGGCAGTAGCTCTGGGGCCAACGTCCTGACTTTC	CASSVGGSSSGANVLTF
TRBJ2-2	TRBV5-4	-	many	TGTGCCAGCAGCTATACACGGAACACCGGGGAGCTGTTTTTT	CASSYTRNTGELFF
TRBJ1-2	TRBV19	-	-	TGTGCCAGTAGTGGGGTCACAGGACCTTTCTATGGCTACACCTTC	CASSGVTGPFYGYTF
TRBJ1-2	TRBV10-3	-	-	TGTGCCATCAGTGATGAGGGTACAGGCGGGGTTATGGATGGCTACACCTTC	CAISDEGTGGVMDGYTF
TRBJ2-7	TRBV7-2	TRBD1	many	TGTGCCAGCAGCGGTAGCAGGGGGCAGTACGAGCAGTACTTC	CASSGSRGQYEQYF
TRBJ1-2	TRBV6-2/TRBV6-3	-	few	TGTGCCAGCACTTTACGGGGCCTCACCCCTAACTATGGCTACACCTTC	CASTLRGLTPNYGYTF
TRBJ1-2	TRBV2	-	many	TGTGCCAGCAGTGAAGCGGGGGTTTTCTACACCTTC	CASSEAGVFYTF
TRBJ1-6	TRBV20-1	-	many	TGCAGTGCTATTCGGGGCTATAATTCACCCCTCCACTTT	CSAIRGYNSPLHF
TRBJ1-5	TRBV29-1	TRBD1	-	TGCAGCGTATCCGGGACAGGGGCTGGACAGCCCCAGCATTTT	CSVSGTGAGQPQHF
TRBJ1-6	TRBV2	-	-	TGTGCCAGCGGAGGGGACGGCAGTGGTTCACCCCTCCACTTT	CASGGDGSGSPLHF
TRBJ2-7	TRBV5-1	-	many	TGCGCCAGCAGCTCCGACGGAGGAGCCTACGAGCAGTACTTC	CASSSDGGAYEQYF
TRBJ2-1	TRBV25-1	-	once	TGTGCCAGCTTCACCTCCCACAATGAGCAGTTCTTC	CASFTSHNEQFF
TRBJ2-7	TRBV9	-	once	TGTGCCAGCAGCATAGAGAAGGGAGTAGGCTACGAGCAGTACTTC	CASSIEKGVGYEQYF
TRBJ1-6	TRBV15	-	few	TGTGCCACCAGCAGGGACAGAATTAATTCACCCCTCCACTTT	CATSRDRINSPLHF
TRBJ1-6	TRBV20-1	-	-	TGCAGTGCCCCCGGGACGGTTAATTCACCCCTCCACTTT	CSAPGTVNSPLHF
TRBJ2-3	TRBV9	TRBD1	-	TGTGCCAGCAGCGCAGGGGGATTT	CASSAGGF
TRBJ1-1	TRBV5-1	-	many	TGCGCCAGCAGCTTGGAGGGGGGAAAGGACGAGGACACTGAAGCTTTCTTT	CASSLEGGKDEDTEAFF
TRBJ1-5	TRBV19	-	-	TGTGCCAGTAGCTTTAGCACAGATACGGGTCAGCCCCAGCATTTT	CASSFSTDTGQPQHF
TRBJ2-7	TRBV7-9	-	-	TGTGCCAGCAGCCTCCAGCGGAGCCAGTACTTC	CASSLQRSQYF
TRBJ1-2	TRBV24-1	TRBD1	-	TGTGCCACCAGTGACCGGGACAGGGTGGCCTCTTATGGCTACACCTTC	CATSDRDRVASYGYTF